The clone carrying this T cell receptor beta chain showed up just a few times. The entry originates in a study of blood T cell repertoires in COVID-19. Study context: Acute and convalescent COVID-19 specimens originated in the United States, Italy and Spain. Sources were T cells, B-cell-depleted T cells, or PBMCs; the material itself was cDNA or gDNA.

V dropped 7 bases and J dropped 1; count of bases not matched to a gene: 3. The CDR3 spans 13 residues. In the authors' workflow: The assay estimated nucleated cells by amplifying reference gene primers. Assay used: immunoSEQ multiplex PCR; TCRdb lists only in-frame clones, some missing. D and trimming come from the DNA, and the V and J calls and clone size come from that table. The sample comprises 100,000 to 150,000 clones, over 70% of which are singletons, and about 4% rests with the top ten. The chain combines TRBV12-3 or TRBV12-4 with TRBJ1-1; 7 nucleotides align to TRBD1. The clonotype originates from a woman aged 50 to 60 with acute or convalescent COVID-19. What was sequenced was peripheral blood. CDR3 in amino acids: CASTWTGNTEAFF. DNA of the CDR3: TGTGCCAGCACATGGACAGGGAACACTGAAGCTTTCTTT.